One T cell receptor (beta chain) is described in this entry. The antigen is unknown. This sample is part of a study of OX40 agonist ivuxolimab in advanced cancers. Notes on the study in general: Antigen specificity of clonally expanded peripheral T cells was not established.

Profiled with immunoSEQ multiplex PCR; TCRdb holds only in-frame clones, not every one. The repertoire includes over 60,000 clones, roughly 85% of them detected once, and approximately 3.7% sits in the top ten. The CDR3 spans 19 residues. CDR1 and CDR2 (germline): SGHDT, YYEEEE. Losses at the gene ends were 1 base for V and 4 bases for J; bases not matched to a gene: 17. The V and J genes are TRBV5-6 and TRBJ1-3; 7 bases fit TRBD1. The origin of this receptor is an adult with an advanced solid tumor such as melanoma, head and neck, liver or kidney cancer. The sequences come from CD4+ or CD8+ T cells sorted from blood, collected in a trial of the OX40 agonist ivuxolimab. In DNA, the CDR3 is TGTGCCAGCAGCTTGCACGTGCGAATGACAGGGCAGGGAGGAAACACCATATATTTT. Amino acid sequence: CASSLHVRMTGQGGNTIYF.